What follows are 26 T cell receptor beta chains derived from one specimen sequenced in a study of T cell responses to AZD1222 COVID-19 vaccine (dated by TCRdb to the early 2020s). Receptors were amplified or captured by the immunoSEQ multiplex PCR assay. This immuneACCESS table, as held by TCRdb, lists in-frame sequences with V and J called but not all clones. Of the missing ones, under half trace to an unresolved V gene in checked studies; the others have no known cause. The sample table lists around 150,000 clones, around 90% of them with a count of one. The biggest ten clones account for 4% to 5.5% of the sample. The time point label corresponds to: baseline before first vaccination. This specimen was peripheral blood, taken on day 0 of AZD1222 vaccination. The source is an adult in good health.

The J gene is TRBJ1-2, the V gene TRBV28; 7 bases match TRBD1. The CDR3 runs to 16 residues. Trimming removed 2 bases from V and 5 bases from J; junction bases left unmatched: 11. Germline lookup yields CDR1 MDHEN and CDR2 SYDVKM. CDR3 residues: CASSLGGGGGKYGYTF. The CDR3 DNA reads as TGTGCCAGCAGTTTAGGAGGGGGCGGGGGCAAATATGGCTACACCTTC.

The chain employs TRBV5-8 and TRBJ1-1; D unclear. Germline V gives CDR1 SGHTS, CDR2 YDEGEE. This CDR3 has 14 residues. V was pared by 4 bases and J by 5 bases, with 15 bases between. The CDR3 DNA is TGTGCCAGCAGCCTGGACCAAGTGAGGACTGAAGCTTTCTTT. Its protein is CASSLDQVRTEAFF.

The chain links TRBV19 to TRBJ1-2; maybe TRBD1 (6 bases). Trimming took off 5 bases at V and 2 bases at J, with 18 bases between the two ends. The germline CDR1 and CDR2 sequences are LNHDA and SQIVND (reference sequence). This CDR3 spans 16 amino acids. As DNA, the CDR3 is TGTGCCAGTAGTCCGTCCCCCCAGGGGTTCAACTATGGCTACACCTTC. Its translation: CASSPSPQGFNYGYTF.

This chain links TRBV29-1 with TRBJ1-2, with D tentatively TRBD1 (5 bases). Germline CDR1 reads SQVTM; CDR2 reads ANQGSEA. The CDR3 totals 13 residues. V lost 4 bases, J lost 4 bases, and 13 bases lay in between. The CDR3 sequence is CSVGDGALYGYTF. The CDR3 DNA sequence: TGCAGCGTTGGAGACGGGGCTCTCTATGGCTACACCTTC.

V usage is TRBV6-6 and J usage is TRBJ2-1; 14 bases fit TRBD2. CDR1 MNHNY and CDR2 SVGAGI come from the germline V gene (reference sequence). CDR3 size: 16 residues. J was trimmed by 8 bases and V by 6 bases; bases with no gene match: 9. CDR3 residues: CASSLRTSGGKDEQFF. In DNA form, the CDR3 reads TGTGCCAGCAGCTTGAGGACTAGCGGGGGGAAAGATGAGCAGTTCTTC.

The gene calls are TRBV18 and TRBJ1-2; TRBD1 matches 8 bases. The V gene end was trimmed by 4 bases and the J gene end by 2 bases; junction bases not matched to a gene: 6. This CDR3 is built from 15 residues. CDR1 is KGHSH and CDR2 is LQKENI in the germline V gene. CDR3 DNA sequence: TGTGCCAGCTCACAGGACAGGGTGGTGAACTATGGCTACACCTTC. It codes for CASSQDRVVNYGYTF.

In this sample, this clone turned up once. The V and J genes are TRBV7-2 and TRBJ2-7; D is perhaps TRBD1 (5 bases). The CDR3 has 14 residues. CDR1 is SGHTA and CDR2 is FQGNSA in the germline V gene. The germline V and J ends were trimmed by 4 bases and 4 bases, with 14 bases remaining between them. This CDR3 reads CASSSSQGWYEQYF. CDR3 bases: TGTGCCAGCAGCTCAAGTCAGGGTTGGTACGAGCAGTACTTC.

This clone was observed a handful of times. V is TRBV6-5 and J is TRBJ1-6, with 9 bases aligning to TRBD1. Per the germline V gene, CDR1 is MNHEY and CDR2 is SVGAGI. CDR3 size: 13 residues. Germline trimming cut 6 bases from V and 7 bases from J; bases unmatched to any gene: 1. The CDR3 reads CASSGQGNSPLHF. CDR3 coding DNA: TGTGCCAGCAGCGGACAGGGGAATTCACCCCTCCACTTT.

The chain recombines TRBV24-1 with TRBJ2-7; D possibly corresponds to TRBD1 (5 bases). The CDR3 length is 14 residues. The ends were cut back, 2 bases at V and 3 bases at J, with 10 bases in the middle. The V gene's germline CDR1 is KGHDR and CDR2 SFDVKD. CDR3 nucleotide sequence: TGTGCCACCAGTGATTCCAGGGTAGGCTACGAGCAGTACTTC. As protein: CATSDSRVGYEQYF.

The gene calls are TRBV19 and TRBJ2-7; TRBD1 agrees at 9 bases. The CDR3 covers 16 residues. V was clipped by 2 bases and J by 6 bases; unmatched bases: 11. Germline assignment: CDR1 LNHDA and CDR2 SQIVND (reference sequence). The CDR3 DNA sequence: TGTGCCAGTAGTATATTAGGGGGACAGGGAAGAGCCGAGCAGTACTTC. This translates into CASSILGGQGRAEQYF.

The J gene is TRBJ2-3, the V gene TRBV2; 10 bases match TRBD2. The V gene's germline CDR1 is SNHLY and CDR2 FYNNEI. With V trimmed by 0 bases and J by 0 bases, 3 bases remained unmatched. This CDR3 has 17 residues. CDR3 amino acids: CASSEALAGASTDTQYF. The CDR3 DNA sequence: TGTGCCAGCAGTGAAGCCCTAGCGGGGGCAAGCACAGATACGCAGTATTTT.

This rearrangement joins TRBV28 to TRBJ1-2; 8 bases are a match to TRBD1. Germline CDR1 MDHEN, CDR2 SYDVKM. This CDR3 spans 13 amino acids. J lost 7 bases, V lost 5 bases, and 6 bases had no gene match. The CDR3 here is CASSEQGVFGYTF. For the CDR3, the DNA is TGTGCCAGCAGTGAACAGGGGGTATTTGGCTACACCTTC.

The rearrangement links TRBV3-1 (or the pseudogene TRBV3-2) to TRBJ2-1; TRBD1 agrees at 10 bases. The V gene end was trimmed by 4 bases and the J gene end by 6 bases; junction bases not matched to a gene: 6. The CDR3 is made up of 15 amino acids. Germline assignment: CDR1 LGHDT and CDR2 YNNKEL (reference sequence). The CDR3 DNA reads as TGTGCCAGCAGCCGCTGGACAGGGGGTGGCAATGAGCAGTTCTTC. This codes for CASSRWTGGGNEQFF.

This chain links TRBV5-1 with TRBJ2-1, with TRBD1 identical over 7 bases. Germline V gene data show CDR1 as SGHRS and CDR2 as YFSETQ. The CDR3 length is 17 residues. Unmatched junction bases numbered 13, after V lost 0 bases and J lost 7 bases. The CDR3 sequence is CASSLGQGGSITNEQFF. CDR3 DNA sequence: TGCGCCAGCAGCTTGGGACAGGGCGGGTCAATTACGAATGAGCAGTTCTTC.

The chain links TRBV3-1 (or the pseudogene TRBV3-2) to TRBJ2-2; 14 positions match TRBD2. V lost 4 bases and J lost 5; bases outside the gene matches: 6. The CDR3 has 17 amino acids. The V gene's germline CDR1 is LGHDT and CDR2 YNNKEL (reference sequence). CDR3: CASSPGLAGDSTGELFF. CDR3 nucleotides: TGTGCCAGCAGCCCGGGACTAGCGGGGGATTCAACCGGGGAGCTGTTTTTT.

This sequence joins TRBV6-1 and TRBJ1-6; 9 bases align to TRBD1. Germline V gene data show CDR1 as MNHNS and CDR2 as SASEGT. The CDR3 runs to 16 residues. Trimming removed 2 bases from V and 10 bases from J; junction bases left unmatched: 9. The CDR3: CASSESDRGIGSPLHF. The CDR3 nucleotides are TGTGCCAGCAGTGAATCGGACAGGGGAATCGGGTCACCCCTCCACTTT.

V usage is TRBV6-5 and J usage is TRBJ2-5; D gene ambiguous. The germline gives CDR1 MNHEY, CDR2 SVGAGI. Trimming left V 5 bases short and J 1 base short, with 8 bases between. The CDR3 has 13 amino acids. CDR3 amino acids: CASSQEFQETQYF. CDR3 nucleotide sequence: TGTGCCAGCAGTCAGGAGTTCCAAGAGACCCAGTACTTC.

The chain is built from TRBV28 and TRBJ1-5; the D is unclear. V was pared by 4 bases and J by 9 bases, with 10 bases between. The V gene's germline CDR1 is MDHEN and CDR2 SYDVKM. The CDR3 is made up of 12 amino acids. This CDR3 reads CASSYRVAPQHF. CDR3 bases: TGTGCCAGCAGTTATCGGGTCGCGCCCCAGCATTTT.

The CDR3, as DNA: TGTGCCAGCTGGTCGAACACCGGGGAGCTGTTTTTT. This translates into CASWSNTGELFF. The chain is built from TRBV7-2 and TRBJ2-2; D gene ambiguous. Trimming removed 8 bases at V and 0 bases at J, with 4 bases between. There are 12 residues in the CDR3. Germline V lookup: CDR1 SGHTA, CDR2 FQGNSA.

The chain uses TRBV24-1 and TRBJ2-5, with 7 bases matching TRBD1. CDR1 KGHDR and CDR2 SFDVKD come from the germline V gene. The CDR3 spans 18 residues. The J segment lost 0 bases and the V segment lost 2 bases, leaving 11 bases of the junction unmatched. The CDR3 nucleotides read TGTGCCACCAGTGATTCCTCAGGGGGTGAAGCAGACCAAGAGACCCAGTACTTC. This encodes CATSDSSGGEADQETQYF.

The V gene is TRBV19, the J gene TRBJ2-1; 9 nucleotides align to TRBD2. Germline values: CDR1 LNHDA, CDR2 SQIVND (reference sequence). The CDR3 has 15 amino acids. Trimming took 1 base from V and 5 from J; bases not matched to a gene: 3. The CDR3 DNA reads as TGTGCCAGTAGTATAGCTAGCGGGACCAACAATGAGCAGTTCTTC. Amino acid sequence: CASSIASGTNNEQFF.

This chain links TRBV15 with TRBJ1-1; D uncertain. V was shortened by 0 bases and J by 2 bases, with 10 bases between the two germline ends. The CDR3 sequence is 15 residues long. Germline CDR1 is LNHNV and CDR2 is YYDKDF (reference sequence). CDR3 residues: CATSRDPSRNTEAFF. The CDR3 region has the DNA TGTGCCACCAGCAGAGATCCGAGTCGAAACACTGAAGCTTTCTTT.

This chain connects TRBV15 to TRBJ1-3; D is ambiguous. The germline V and J ends were trimmed by 2 bases and 3 bases, with 5 bases remaining between them. The germline CDR1 and CDR2 sequences are LNHNV and YYDKDF (reference sequence). The CDR3 is 13 residues long. The CDR3: CATSRSGGNTIYF. CDR3 DNA sequence: TGTGCCACCAGCAGATCAGGTGGAAACACCATATATTTT.

The J gene is TRBJ2-7, the V gene TRBV25-1, with TRBD2 as a possible D gene (6 bases). CDR1 and CDR2 from the germline V gene are MGHDK and SYGVNS. V lost 7 bases and J 4 bases, leaving 17 bases between the germline ends. This CDR3 spans 14 amino acids. The CDR3, as DNA: TGTGCCAGCACCAACTCCGAAGGAGGGTACGAGCAGTACTTC. Translation gives CASTNSEGGYEQYF.

The chain couples TRBV6-5 to TRBJ2-5, with 10 bases that match TRBD2. Looked up from germline, CDR1 is MNHEY and CDR2 is SVGAGI. The length of the CDR3 is 14 residues. Trimming at V came to 6 bases and at J to 5 bases, leaving 6 bases not matched to a gene. The CDR3: CASSLAGVGETQYF. Here the CDR3 DNA reads TGTGCCAGCAGCCTAGCGGGGGTGGGTGAGACCCAGTACTTC.

In this sample, this clone turned up once. This rearrangement joins TRBV5-8 to TRBJ2-7, with D possibly being TRBD1 (6 bases). The ends were cut back, 1 base at V and 0 bases at J, with 14 bases in the middle. This CDR3 region has 16 residues. CDR1 and CDR2 from the germline V gene are SGHTS and YDEGEE. The CDR3 DNA reads as TGTGCCAGCAGCTTGTTAGGGACACTGAGCTCCTACGAGCAGTACTTC. Its translation is CASSLLGTLSSYEQYF.